Described below is a single TCR beta chain sequence and its context. TCRdb's table, derived via immunoSEQ multiplex PCR, lists solely in-frame clones and lacks some. Of approximately 31,000 clones in the sample, about nine tenths were seen once. The CDR3 runs to 17 residues. CDR1 SGHTA and CDR2 FQGNSA come from the germline V gene. V shed 2 bases and J 9 bases; nucleotides not matched to a gene: 14. The source of the sample is a study of blood T cell repertoires in COVID-19. Turning to the study itself: Samples taken during acute and convalescent COVID-19 were collected in the United States, Italy and Spain.

Sequenced sample: peripheral blood. The chain is built from TRBV7-2 and TRBJ2-1; TRBD2 aligns across 9 bases. The TCR was taken from a human donor with active COVID-19. The donor label of this sample is uncertain. The CDR3 loop is CASSLFVGGGATGEQFF. CDR3 in DNA: TGTGCCAGCAGCTTATTTGTGGGCGGGGGGGCCACGGGTGAGCAGTTCTTC.